This T cell receptor (beta chain) was obtained from a study of cytomegalovirus exposure and HLA in healthy donors. Across the study: From HLA-typed donors, an early data release held 70 million to 100 million unique TCRs. In terms of ancestry, the Caucasian-associated cluster contained 75% to 90% of the roughly 400 genotyped donors.

The primer mix had 60 Vbeta and 13 Jbeta primers. Under the authors' procedure: Per a later analysis, the number of unique TCR beta chains was about 80 million, of which around 9.9 million were shared. The assay was immunoSEQ multiplex PCR, and TCRdb's table has in-frame clones only and misses some. The V and J calls and the clone size are those of that table, but D and trimming were determined from the DNA. This table holds roughly 130,000 clones, about 79% found once. This CDR3 comprises 15 residues. V gave up 0 bases and J gave up 1 base, with 10 bases separating them. Per germline, CDR1 SGHRS and CDR2 YFSETQ. Concerning this clone: Other DNA variants within this sample encode the same CDR3.

This receptor was identified in a woman between 18 and 29 years old in good health and CMV-seropositive. The sample taken for sequencing was PBMCs. The gene calls are TRBV5-1 and TRBJ1-2; possibly TRBD1 for D (5 bases). The CDR3 DNA sequence: TGCGCCAGCAGCTTGGGAGACAGCCTTAACTATGGCTACACCTTC. Encoded protein: CASSLGDSLNYGYTF.